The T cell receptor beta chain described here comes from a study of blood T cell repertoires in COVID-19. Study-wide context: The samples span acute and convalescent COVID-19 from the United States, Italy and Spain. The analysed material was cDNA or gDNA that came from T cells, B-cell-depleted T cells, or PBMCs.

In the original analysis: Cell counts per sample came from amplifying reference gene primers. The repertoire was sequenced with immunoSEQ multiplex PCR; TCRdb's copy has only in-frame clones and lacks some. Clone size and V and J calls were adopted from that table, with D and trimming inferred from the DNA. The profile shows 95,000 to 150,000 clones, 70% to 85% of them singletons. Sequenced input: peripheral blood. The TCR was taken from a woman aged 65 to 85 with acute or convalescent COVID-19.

CDR3 sequence (DNA): TGTGCCAGCAAGGGACAGGTGAACACTGAAGCTTTCTTT. This gives the protein CASKGQVNTEAFF. The chain uses TRBV12-3 or TRBV12-4 and TRBJ1-1; TRBD1 agrees at 8 bases. The V gene end was trimmed by 7 bases and the J gene end by 0 bases; junction bases not matched to a gene: 1. CDR3 size: 13 residues.